Detailed here is one T cell receptor beta chain. What it binds is not known. Sequencing was performed with immunoSEQ multiplex PCR; in TCRdb, only in-frame clones are kept and a portion is missing. There are about 57,000 clones in the sample; around nine tenths occur only once, and approximately 1.6% lies in the top ten. These data belong to a study of graft-versus-host responses after intestinal transplantation. Turning to the study itself: Recipients were all induced with anti-thymocyte globulin, then given tacrolimus and steroids for roughly 3 years.

The study's findings and limits: Researchers found GvH clones in recipient marrow, and some showed up first in ileum or blood.

Germline CDR1 is KGHSH and CDR2 is LQKENI. V dropped 2 bases and J dropped 0 bases, with 5 bases sitting between them. This CDR3 comprises 14 residues. This TCR was sampled from a human patient who received an intestinal transplant, so some T cells may come from the graft donor. J is TRBJ1-5 and V is TRBV18; D remains ambiguous. This sample comprised PBMCs, obtained 26 days after transplant. CDR3 loop: CASSPEYSNQPQHF. The CDR3 DNA is TGTGCCAGCTCACCAGAGTATAGCAATCAGCCCCAGCATTTT.